The source of this TCR beta chain is a study of post-analysis software for immune sequencing data. Looking at the study overall: There were relapsing-remitting, secondary progressive and progressive-relapsing multiple sclerosis among the disease courses included.

Study outcomes and limitations: Five TRBV segments occurring more often in patients than controls included TRBV5-6, TRBV5-1 and TRBV20-1. Significantly lower normalized Chao1 diversity was seen in multiple sclerosis patients than in controls. F measure clustering grouped samples strongly by preparation batch.

Remarks on this clonotype: Antigen unknown.

Unique molecular identifiers were built into the TCR beta cDNA libraries. Input populations of roughly 1 to 10 million T cells gave rise to approximately 500,000 cDNA molecules. TCRdb re-analysed the PCR reads in MiXCR, keeping a single row per CDR3 protein. This table has hundreds of thousands of distinct CDR3 sequences, over 45% appearing once. The length of the CDR3 is 15 residues. Germline V CDR1 and CDR2: SGDLS, YYNGEE. The ends lost 0 bases at V and 4 bases at J; junction bases unmatched: 4. This chain links TRBV9 with TRBJ2-5; 9 nucleotides line up with TRBD2. The source is a girl aged 2 to 9 with multiple sclerosis. Sequencing used blood. DNA for the CDR3: TGTGCCAGCAGCGTAGGTCGCGGGAGGGGAGAGACCCAGTACTTC. Residues: CASSVGRGRGETQYF.